This T cell receptor beta chain originates from a study of PD-L1 blockade in urothelial cancer. Study context: Patients' histories included 0 to 3 prior chemotherapy regimens. Once treatment had started, blood was analyzed at 3 weeks (second dose) and again at 6 weeks.

General study findings and limits: A below-median TCR clonality in blood before treatment predicted better survival. Patients with durable benefit had greater blood expansion of tumor-associated TCR clones 3 weeks into treatment.

As concerns this clone: Its matching antigen is unknown.

Per the germline V gene, CDR1 is SGDLS and CDR2 is YYNGEE. After removal of 0 bases from V and 5 bases from J, the junction contained 9 bases not matched to a gene. The CDR3 is 17 amino acids. Time point of the sample: peripheral blood 6 weeks after treatment start. The repertoire was sequenced with immunoSEQ multiplex PCR; TCRdb's copy has only in-frame clones and lacks some. The sample yields over 15,000 clones, over 75% seen once. This clonotype was obtained from a man in his fifties with urothelial cancer. The chain employs TRBV9 and TRBJ2-1; 9 bases match TRBD2. This material consisted of PBMCs, taken around atezolizumab (anti-PD-L1) treatment. The CDR3: CASSVAHGLAGHNEQFF. The CDR3 nucleotides are TGTGCCAGCAGCGTAGCTCATGGGCTAGCGGGGCACAATGAGCAGTTCTTC.